This TCR beta chain stems from a study of control samples from healthy donors and cancer patients. The ends lost 6 bases at V and 7 bases at J; junction bases unmatched: 16. The CDR3 is made up of 17 amino acids. Germline V gives CDR1 MGHRA, CDR2 YSYEKL. The table came from immunoSEQ multiplex PCR; TCRdb's copy has only in-frame clones and leaves some out. The data contain roughly 150,000 clones, 88% of them seen just once; the ten biggest clones take up 1.5% to 2%. The chain recombines TRBV4-1 with TRBJ2-1; 9 bases are shared with TRBD2. The source is a man aged 18 to 30 in good health. The sample was blood. The CDR3, as DNA: TGCGCCAGCAGTCGTGTCCTTACTAGCGGGCCAGGGAATGAGCAGTTCTTC. Protein product: CASSRVLTSGPGNEQFF.